The 22 T cell receptor beta chains below come from one sample, sequenced in a study of T cell changes during pregnancy in multiple sclerosis. Sequenced by immunoSEQ multiplex PCR; TCRdb stores in-frame clones only, minus some. This table holds tens of thousands of clones, more than 85% found once. Specimen: peripheral blood, collected in the first trimester of pregnancy. Source of these receptors: a female donor with multiple sclerosis, enrolled in a pregnancy study.

The rearrangement joins TRBV6-5 to TRBJ2-5; perhaps TRBD2 as D (5 bases). From germline, CDR1 is MNHEY and CDR2 SVGAGI. The CDR3 totals 13 residues. The germline V and J ends were trimmed by 7 bases and 0 bases, with 9 bases remaining between them. The CDR3 DNA reads TGTGCCAGCAACCACGGGGACCAAGAGACCCAGTACTTC. Translation gives CASNHGDQETQYF.

This clone was detected only a few times. The rearrangement uses TRBV4-3 and TRBJ1-1, with a weak D call TRBD1 (5 bases). CDR1 is LGHNA, CDR2 YSLEER, per germline. Trimming pared 4 bases from V and 0 bases from J, leaving 6 bases between. This CDR3 is 13 amino acids long. CDR3 amino acids: CASSPQVNTEAFF. The CDR3 DNA reads as TGCGCCAGCAGCCCACAGGTGAACACTGAAGCTTTCTTT.

V is TRBV9 and J is TRBJ2-2; tentative D call: TRBD1 (6 bases). CDR3 length: 13 amino acids. Trimming pared 4 bases from V and 4 bases from J, leaving 8 bases between. Germline assignment: CDR1 SGDLS and CDR2 YYNGEE. CDR3 region: CASSRTVTGELFF. Here the CDR3 DNA reads TGTGCCAGCAGCCGGACAGTCACCGGGGAGCTGTTTTTT.

This rearrangement joins TRBV4-1 to TRBJ1-5; D is ambiguous. This CDR3 contains 17 residues. Per the germline V gene, CDR1 is MGHRA and CDR2 is YSYEKL. V lost 4 bases to trimming and J lost 2 bases, with 18 bases between them. CDR3 in amino acids: CASSPSLMTYRNQPQHF. The CDR3 DNA reads as TGCGCCAGCAGCCCTAGTTTAATGACCTACCGCAATCAGCCCCAGCATTTT.

The rearrangement links TRBV6-6 to TRBJ2-7; D unclear. Germline CDR1 MNHNY, CDR2 SVGAGI (reference sequence). This CDR3 spans 15 amino acids. V was clipped by 6 bases and J by 1 base, with 16 bases between them. Here the CDR3 DNA reads TGTGCCAGCAGCCCTTCCGGAGTCAGTTCCTACGAGCAGTACTTC. Translating gives CASSPSGVSSYEQYF.

The chain uses TRBV5-6 and TRBJ2-6, with a tentative D call TRBD2 (7 bases). This CDR3 is built from 19 residues. Trimming removed 0 bases from V and 0 bases from J, with 16 bases in between. Per germline, CDR1 SGHDT and CDR2 YYEEEE. DNA for the CDR3: TGTGCCAGCAGCTTGGTGGCGCGGGGGCAACTCTCTGGGGCCAACGTCCTGACTTTC. Protein: CASSLVARGQLSGANVLTF.

This chain uses TRBV27 with TRBJ1-3; 12 nucleotides line up with TRBD1. CDR3 size: 16 residues. In germline, CDR1 is MNHEY, CDR2 SMNVEV (reference sequence). With 2 bases clipped from V and 4 bases from J, the junction kept 3 bases outside the gene matches. Here the CDR3 reads CASSLLGTGGGNTIYF. CDR3 coding DNA: TGTGCCAGCAGTTTACTCGGGACAGGGGGCGGAAACACCATATATTTT.

V is TRBV19 and J is TRBJ1-6; possibly TRBD1 for D (6 bases). V was shortened by 5 bases and J by 6 bases, with 17 bases between the two germline ends. Germline CDR1 LNHDA, CDR2 SQIVND (reference sequence). This CDR3 region has 16 residues. Here the CDR3 DNA reads TGTGCCAGTAGTGCCGACAGGACTGTGGGTAATTCACCCCTCCACTTT. This encodes CASSADRTVGNSPLHF.

The chain couples TRBV4-3 to TRBJ1-1; unclear D gene. Between the trimmed V and J ends, which lost 1 base and 5 bases, there was a span of 5 bases. CDR1 and CDR2 (germline): LGHNA, YSLEER. CDR3 length: 12 amino acids. The CDR3 DNA reads TGCGCCAGCAGCCAAGGACAAACTGAAGCTTTCTTT. Its protein product is CASSQGQTEAFF.

J is TRBJ1-2 and V is TRBV10-3, with D uncertain. Germline loops: CDR1 ENHRY, CDR2 SYGVKD. The CDR3 is 15 amino acids. The germline V and J ends were trimmed by 8 bases and 4 bases, with 20 bases remaining between them. The CDR3 loop is CAIGGDRDASYGYTF. The CDR3 bases are TGTGCCATCGGTGGGGATCGGGATGCTAGCTATGGCTACACCTTC.

V gene TRBV5-1 combines with J gene TRBJ2-5; D gene uncertain. The CDR3 covers 15 residues. V was pared by 0 bases and J by 5 bases, with 14 bases between. The V gene's germline CDR1 is SGHRS and CDR2 YFSETQ. In nucleotides, the CDR3 is TGCGCCAGCAGCTTGGCAAGGATCCACGGGGAGACCCAGTACTTC. Protein: CASSLARIHGETQYF.

This clone was recorded once. The chain couples TRBV11-2 to TRBJ2-5; D might be TRBD2 (6 bases). Trimming took 5 bases from V and 3 from J, leaving 13 bases between them. Germline V gene data show CDR1 as SGHAT and CDR2 as FQNNGV. There are 14 residues in the CDR3. The CDR3 DNA follows: TGTGCCAGCAGCCTCGGGACTCAGAAAGAGACCCAGTACTTC. Encoded protein: CASSLGTQKETQYF.

This chain uses TRBV7-8 with TRBJ2-1; TRBD2 matches at 8 bases. The CDR3 spans 15 residues. Losses at the gene ends were 4 bases for V and 5 bases for J; bases not matched to a gene: 7. Germline lookup yields CDR1 SGHVS and CDR2 FQNEAQ. The CDR3 DNA reads as TGTGCCAGCAGCTCCCCGTGGCGGGGGGACAATGAGCAGTTCTTC. This encodes CASSSPWRGDNEQFF.

The CDR3 loop is CASSLGQGRAEAFF. As DNA, the CDR3 is TGTGCCAGCAGCCTAGGACAGGGGAGGGCTGAAGCTTTCTTT. The gene calls are TRBV5-4 and TRBJ1-1; 9 bases agree with TRBD1. The CDR3 consists of 14 residues. Losses at the gene ends were 4 bases for V and 6 bases for J; bases not matched to a gene: 7. Per germline, CDR1 SGHNT and CDR2 YYREEE (reference sequence).

The chain links TRBV11-1 to TRBJ1-1; 8 bases fit TRBD1. Germline trimming cut 0 bases from V and 6 bases from J; bases unmatched to any gene: 6. Germline CDR1 SGHAT, CDR2 FQDESV (reference sequence). The CDR3 is 15 amino acids. The CDR3 DNA sequence: TGTGCCAGCAGCTTAGCGGGACAGGTACTTGCTGAAGCTTTCTTT. Its translation: CASSLAGQVLAEAFF.

This clone is a singleton in its sample. The V and J genes are TRBV18 and TRBJ1-1; possible D gene TRBD1, 6 bases. Trimming took off 1 base at V and 6 bases at J, with 9 bases between the two ends. This CDR3 region has 13 residues. CDR1 KGHSH and CDR2 LQKENI come from the germline V gene. The CDR3 is CASSPLRGPEAFF. CDR3 in DNA: TGTGCCAGCTCACCACTCAGGGGCCCTGAAGCTTTCTTT.

Regarding this clone: Relative to the germline gene, one junction end is altered; a read error may explain this. This sequence joins TRBV29-1 and TRBJ1-2; D perhaps matches TRBD1 (6 bases). The CDR3 is 9 residues long. Germline values: CDR1 SQVTM, CDR2 ANQGSEA. The CDR3 DNA reads as TGCAGCGTCGACGGAACAGGGTTCTTC. Translating it yields CSVDGTGFF.

V usage is TRBV10-3 and J usage is TRBJ2-7; 8 nucleotides agree with TRBD2. The CDR3 has 12 residues. Losses at the gene ends were 5 bases for V and 6 bases for J; bases not matched to a gene: 3. Per the germline V gene, CDR1 is ENHRY and CDR2 is SYGVKD. CDR3 DNA: TGTGCCATCAGTACGGGGGGGTCCGAGCAGTACTTC. This encodes CAISTGGSEQYF.

The chain recombines TRBV18 with TRBJ2-1, with TRBD1 matching 7 bases. V shed 0 bases and J 6 bases; nucleotides not matched to a gene: 11. There are 17 residues in the CDR3. CDR1 KGHSH and CDR2 LQKENI come from the germline V gene. The CDR3 protein is CASSPPPPTTGTNEQFF. The CDR3, as DNA: TGTGCCAGCTCACCACCCCCTCCCACGACAGGGACCAATGAGCAGTTCTTC.

The chain recombines TRBV5-6 with TRBJ1-6; 9 bases line up with TRBD1. V was pared by 2 bases and J by 9 bases, with 6 bases of the junction left unmatched. This CDR3 contains 15 residues. Germline CDR1 is SGHDT and CDR2 is YYEEEE. CDR3 protein: CASSLTGTGSSPLHF. The CDR3 region has the DNA TGTGCCAGCAGCTTAACCGGGACAGGGAGTTCACCCCTCCACTTT.

V usage is TRBV4-3 and J usage is TRBJ2-3, with TRBD2 matching over 11 bases. Germline CDR1 and CDR2: LGHNA and YSLEER. This CDR3 has 19 amino acids. V shed 0 bases and J 4 bases; nucleotides not matched to a gene: 12. DNA for the CDR3: TGCGCCAGCAGCCAAGATGGCAGTAGCGGGGGGGCTTGGGCAGATACGCAGTATTTT. Encoded protein: CASSQDGSSGGAWADTQYF.

The chain combines TRBV6-8 with TRBJ2-3, with TRBD2 as a possible D gene (6 bases). Trimming removed 0 bases at V and 2 bases at J, with 12 bases between. The germline V gene encodes CDR1 MNHGY and CDR2 SAAAGT. This CDR3 has 16 residues. CDR3 in DNA: TGTGCCAGCAGTTACTCGCCGGGGGAGGACACAGATACGCAGTATTTT. It translates to CASSYSPGEDTDTQYF.